The rows below give T cell receptor beta chains drawn from one sample of a study of blood T cell repertoires in COVID-19. Libraries were prepared by immunoSEQ multiplex PCR; TCRdb keeps only in-frame clonotypes and omits some of them. The sample yields under 250,000 clones, roughly nine tenths seen once. The sequencing input was peripheral blood. The receptor set was obtained from a man in his 60s with acute or convalescent COVID-19. Each CDR3 is given with its conserved first and last residue. Fields, in order: D gene, V gene, J gene, clone size, CDR3 protein, CDR3 DNA. D genes are given only for firm matches. Only some rows state a clone size, as once, few, many or a class for expanded clones.

-	TRBV11-3	TRBJ1-2	-	CASSLGQGRLTGYTF	TGTGCCAGCAGCTTAGGGCAGGGCCGTTTGACTGGCTACACCTTC
-	TRBV29-1	TRBJ1-2	-	CSVESNQGSGYTF	TGCAGCGTTGAGTCCAACCAGGGATCAGGCTACACCTTC
-	TRBV28	TRBJ2-7	-	CASSSYPGTPISYEQYF	TGTGCCAGCAGTTCCTACCCCGGGACACCGATCTCCTACGAGCAGTACTTC
TRBD2	TRBV10-3	TRBJ2-7	few	CAISESHRGLAEGVVDEQYF	TGTGCCATCAGTGAGTCCCACAGAGGACTAGCGGAAGGGGTGGTCGACGAGCAGTACTTC
-	TRBV30	TRBJ1-5	-	CAWTNPGGRGNQPQHF	TGTGCCTGGACCAACCCGGGGGGGAGAGGCAATCAGCCCCAGCATTTT
-	TRBV7-2	TRBJ2-5	once	CASSLVGIGQETQYF	TGTGCCAGCAGCTTAGTCGGCATCGGGCAAGAGACCCAGTACTTC
-	TRBV30	TRBJ1-1	-	CAWSASGGTEAFF	TGTGCCTGGAGTGCTAGCGGGGGTACTGAAGCTTTCTTT
-	TRBV3-1/TRBV3-2	TRBJ1-1	many	CASLPPHRGRRANTEAFF	TGTGCCAGCCTCCCACCCCACCGGGGGAGAAGGGCGAACACTGAAGCTTTCTTT
-	TRBV6-1	TRBJ1-5	-	CASSEANRNQPQHF	TGTGCCAGCAGTGAAGCGAACAGAAATCAGCCCCAGCATTTT
TRBD2	TRBV7-2	TRBJ2-7	-	CASSLVGTSGSYEQYF	TGTGCCAGCAGCTTAGTCGGGACTAGCGGCTCCTACGAGCAGTACTTC
TRBD1	TRBV30	TRBJ1-2	-	CAWTDPTGGGYTF	TGTGCCTGGACCGATCCGACAGGGGGTGGCTACACCTTC
-	TRBV2	TRBJ1-1	few	CASKRVGTEAFF	TGTGCCAGCAAACGGGTTGGCACTGAAGCTTTCTTT
TRBD1	TRBV19	TRBJ1-1	-	CATSTGEVGTEAFF	TGTGCCACCTCGACAGGGGAGGTTGGAACTGAAGCTTTCTTT
-	TRBV7-2	TRBJ1-6	-	CASSSRWTSDNSPLHF	TGTGCCAGCAGCTCCCGTTGGACATCCGATAATTCACCCCTCCACTTT